This TCR beta chain was obtained from a study of Graves' ophthalmopathy and Graves' hyperthyroidism. This clonotype was seen repeatedly, ten times or more. The antigen remains unidentified. Study-level points and caveats: Clonotypes were expanded in thyroid at above 0.001 frequency, and most also appeared in blood. The study's model predicted ophthalmopathy progression at 70% to 71% sensitivity and 72% to 85% specificity.

Amplification of TCR beta CDR3 regions used RNA transcripts. HTBI primers served in a first-round RT-PCR, which a second-round multiplex PCR followed. In TCRdb, the multiplex PCR reads were re-called with MiXCR into one record per CDR3 protein. The repertoire holds 360,000 or so distinct CDR3 sequences, with about 16% as singletons. Ophthalmopathy cases showed moderate-to-severe activity, scoring CAS ≥3 and NOSPECS ≥4, with duration under 3 months. The CDR3 loop spans 13 amino acids. In germline, CDR1 is MNHEY, CDR2 SVGEGT. V shed 6 bases, J shed 5 bases, and the junction held 5 bases outside the gene matches.

Sample: peripheral blood. The V and J genes are TRBV6-2 or TRBV6-3 and TRBJ2-7; 9 bases agree with TRBD1. The origin of this receptor is a woman aged 18-29 years with Graves' ophthalmopathy. CDR3 bases: TGTGCCAGCAGCCTAGACAGGGGGAACGAGCAGTACTTC. Protein sequence: CASSLDRGNEQYF.